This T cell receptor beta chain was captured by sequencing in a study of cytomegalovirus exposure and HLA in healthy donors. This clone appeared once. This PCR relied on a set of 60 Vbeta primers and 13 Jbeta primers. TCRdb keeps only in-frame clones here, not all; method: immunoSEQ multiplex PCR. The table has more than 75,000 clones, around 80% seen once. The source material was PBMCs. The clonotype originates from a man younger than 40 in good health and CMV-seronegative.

CDR3 nucleotides: TGCGCCAGCAGCTTGACGGGTACGGGGAACACTGAAGCTTTCTTT. This codes for CASSLTGTGNTEAFF. The chain links TRBV5-1 to TRBJ1-1; D gene unclear. The V and J ends lost 1 base and 1 base respectively, with 11 bases between them. This CDR3 is 15 amino acids long. Germline V gene data show CDR1 as SGHRS and CDR2 as YFSETQ.